These 4 T cell receptor beta chains were all obtained from the same sample, sequenced in a study of cytomegalovirus exposure and HLA in healthy donors (dated by TCRdb to 2017 to 2019). Library preparation used the immunoSEQ multiplex PCR assay. The multiplex PCR relied on a mix of 60 forward primers for TCR Vbeta segments and 13 reverse primers for TCR Jbeta segments. The source is immuneACCESS, and TCRdb retained only in-frame sequences with V and J called. Part of the clones is not carried over; for the studies checked, unresolved V genes explain less than half of this, and the remainder is unexplained. The sample table contains about 170,000 clones; only one count was recorded for 65% to 85% of them. The top ten clonotypes cover roughly 4.7% of the sample. Sequences were obtained from PBMCs. The origin of the receptors is a woman in her fifties or sixties in good health and CMV-seropositive.

The gene calls are TRBV2 and TRBJ2-3, with 11 bases identical to TRBD2. CDR1 is SNHLY and CDR2 is FYNNEI in the germline V gene. Germline trimming cut 10 bases from V and 6 bases from J; bases unmatched to any gene: 12. This CDR3 is 15 amino acids long. CDR3: CATTQLAGAGDTQYF. The CDR3 bases are TGTGCCACCACCCAACTAGCGGGAGCTGGGGATACGCAGTATTTT.

This rearrangement joins TRBV6-5 to TRBJ1-2; TRBD1 matches 12 bases. The germline V gene has CDR1 MNHEY and CDR2 SVGAGI. Trimming cost V 6 bases and J 2 bases; bases outside gene matches: 4. The CDR3 consists of 15 residues. As DNA, the CDR3 is TGTGCCAGCAGCAAGGGACAGGGGGCAAACTATGGCTACACCTTC. Protein: CASSKGQGANYGYTF.

The chain joins TRBV5-1 to TRBJ2-3, with D possibly TRBD2 on 6 matching bases. The CDR3 totals 18 residues. The germline V and J ends were trimmed by 4 bases and 2 bases, with 23 bases remaining between them. Germline V gives CDR1 SGHRS, CDR2 YFSETQ. CDR3 nucleotide sequence: TGCGCCAGCAGCCCCAAGCCCCGGGACTCGAAAAACACAGATACGCAGTATTTT. It encodes CASSPKPRDSKNTDTQYF.

The chain links TRBV5-1 to TRBJ2-5; TRBD2 matches at 7 bases. The CDR3 runs to 15 residues. Germline V CDR1 and CDR2: SGHRS, YFSETQ. V was clipped by 2 bases and J by 4 bases; unmatched bases: 8. The CDR3 sequence: CASSFGGGPGETQYF. In DNA, the CDR3 is TGCGCCAGCAGCTTTGGGGGAGGGCCGGGAGAGACCCAGTACTTC.